Each of the 29 T cell receptor beta chains below was sequenced from the same sample in a study of T cell responses to AZD1222 COVID-19 vaccine. The table came from immunoSEQ multiplex PCR; TCRdb's copy has only in-frame clones and leaves some out. The sample lists about 140,000 clones; over 90% were seen once. The sequences come from peripheral blood, collected on day 0 of AZD1222 vaccination. Receptors were obtained from an adult in good health.

The J gene is TRBJ2-7, the V gene TRBV3-1 (or the pseudogene TRBV3-2), with 8 bases fitting TRBD1. The V and J ends lost 0 bases and 7 bases, in that order; junction bases with no gene match: 8. The CDR3 runs 15 residues. Germline CDR1 is LGHDT and CDR2 is YNNKEL (reference sequence). CDR3 DNA: TGTGCCAGCAGCCAAGATCCGACAGGGGCAAGGGAGCAGTACTTC. This sequence encodes CASSQDPTGAREQYF.

The chain employs TRBV14 and TRBJ1-5, with a possible D match to TRBD1 (6 bases). V was clipped by 1 base and J by 4 bases, with 14 bases between them. The germline V gene encodes CDR1 SGHDN and CDR2 FVKESK. This CDR3 has 16 amino acids. CDR3 protein: CASSQGGGAGNQPQHF. The CDR3 nucleotides read TGTGCCAGCAGCCAAGGAGGGGGGGCGGGGAATCAGCCCCAGCATTTT.

The chain has TRBV4-3 and TRBJ2-3; the match to TRBD2 covers 9 bases. The ends lost 1 base at V and 4 bases at J; junction bases unmatched: 3. This CDR3 is built from 15 residues. Germline assignment: CDR1 LGHNA and CDR2 YSLEER. CDR3 sequence reads: CASSQGRGGPDTQYF. DNA for the CDR3: TGCGCCAGCAGCCAAGGGCGGGGGGGGCCAGATACGCAGTATTTT.

The chain has TRBV10-1 and TRBJ2-1, with 7 bases lining up with TRBD2. Germline values: CDR1 WNHNN, CDR2 SYGVQD (reference sequence). V was pared by 0 bases and J by 4 bases, with 6 bases of the junction left unmatched. This CDR3 is 16 amino acids long. The CDR3 DNA reads TGCGCCAGCAGTGAGTCAGGGCTAGCGGAGTACAATGAGCAGTTCTTC. It encodes CASSESGLAEYNEQFF.

The chain combines TRBV5-1 with TRBJ2-5, with a weak D call TRBD2 (5 bases). The ends were cut back, 4 bases at V and 3 bases at J, with 19 bases in the middle. Germline V gives CDR1 SGHRS, CDR2 YFSETQ. This CDR3 has 16 residues. The CDR3, as DNA: TGCGCCAGCAGCCGACAAGCAACTAGGCCTAAAGAGACCCAGTACTTC. Translation gives CASSRQATRPKETQYF.

The chain combines TRBV5-6 with TRBJ2-5; 14 bases match TRBD2. The germline V gene has CDR1 SGHDT and CDR2 YYEEEE. Trimming took 4 bases from V and 5 from J; bases not matched to a gene: 10. The CDR3 covers 17 residues. CDR3 sequence reads: CASSTRLAGGPRETQYF. CDR3 nucleotide sequence: TGTGCCAGCAGCACCAGACTAGCGGGGGGGCCCCGGGAGACCCAGTACTTC.

The chain links TRBV3-1 (or the pseudogene TRBV3-2) to TRBJ2-5, with D perhaps TRBD1 (5 bases). The V gene lost 6 bases and the J gene lost 2 bases, with 13 bases spanning the gap. CDR1 LGHDT and CDR2 YNNKEL come from the germline V gene (reference sequence). The CDR3 spans 14 residues. The CDR3 coding sequence is TGTGCCAGCAGTCTCCGGACAATACAAGAGACCCAGTACTTC. It encodes CASSLRTIQETQYF.

The chain recombines TRBV12-3 or TRBV12-4 with TRBJ1-1; D uncertain. V was cut by 5 bases and J by 5 bases, with 12 bases left in between. This CDR3 has 13 residues. The CDR3 is CASSQSHRTEAFF. CDR3 DNA sequence: TGTGCCAGCAGTCAATCACATAGGACTGAAGCTTTCTTT.

The chain employs TRBV18 and TRBJ2-7, with D perhaps matching TRBD1 (5 bases). CDR1 is KGHSH, CDR2 LQKENI, per germline. The CDR3 runs to 14 residues. V lost 5 bases, J lost 3 bases, and 14 bases lay in between. CDR3 residues: CASSSSGHIYEQYF. The CDR3 nucleotides read TGTGCCAGCTCATCAAGTGGACACATCTACGAGCAGTACTTC.

The CDR3 spells CAISDGDSRGDTQYF. CDR3 DNA: TGTGCCATCAGTGACGGGGACAGCCGAGGGGATACGCAGTATTTT. The V and J genes are TRBV10-3 and TRBJ2-3; 7 bases agree with TRBD1. The germline CDR1 and CDR2 sequences are ENHRY and SYGVKD. V lost 3 bases to trimming and J lost 6 bases; unmatched junction nucleotides: 9. CDR3 length: 15 residues.

The J gene is TRBJ2-2, the V gene TRBV18; D ambiguous. CDR1 is KGHSH and CDR2 is LQKENI in the germline V gene. Trimming shortened V by 1 base and J by 1 base, and 1 base separated the two germline ends. This CDR3 has 13 amino acids. DNA for the CDR3: TGTGCCAGCTCACCACAGAACACCGGGGAGCTGTTTTTT. Its protein product is CASSPQNTGELFF. The variable domain in full, with the rest retrieved from reference TRBV18 and TRBJ2-2, is NAGVMQNPRHLVRRRGQEARLRCSPMKGHSHVYWYRQLPEEGLKFMVYLQKENIIDESGMPKERFSAEFPKEGPSILRIQQVVRGDSAAYFCASSPQNTGELFFGEGSRLTVL.

Here the CDR3 DNA reads TGTGCCAGCAGCCCCACAGGGAGGCTCTCACCCCTCCACTTT. Encoded protein: CASSPTGRLSPLHF. The gene calls are TRBV3-1 (or the pseudogene TRBV3-2) and TRBJ1-6; tentatively, D is TRBD1 (6 bases). In germline, CDR1 is LGHDT, CDR2 YNNKEL (reference sequence). Between the trimmed V and J ends, which lost 4 bases and 10 bases, there was a span of 14 bases. This CDR3 has 14 residues.

The chain joins TRBV9 to TRBJ1-4; D gene ambiguous. Trimming stripped 0 bases from V and 4 bases from J, with 10 bases between. The V gene's germline CDR1 is SGDLS and CDR2 YYNGEE. The CDR3 spans 15 residues. CDR3 coding DNA: TGTGCCAGCAGCGTAGGGAGCGAGGGTAATGAAAAACTGTTTTTT. It is translated as CASSVGSEGNEKLFF. The entire variable domain, with the rest obtained from reference TRBV9 and TRBJ1-4, is as follows: DSGVTQTPKHLITATGQRVTLRCSPRSGDLSVYWYQQSLDQGLQFLIQYYNGEERAKGNILERFSAQQFPDLHSELNLSSLELGDSALYFCASSVGSEGNEKLFFGSGTQLSVL.

The chain carries TRBV6-5 and TRBJ1-2, with unresolved D. Germline loops: CDR1 MNHEY, CDR2 SVGAGI. The V gene lost 6 bases and the J gene lost 3 bases, with 8 bases spanning the gap. The CDR3 loop spans 12 amino acids. The CDR3 loop is CASRRVDYGYTF. CDR3 nucleotides: TGTGCCAGCAGACGGGTGGACTATGGCTACACCTTC.

This rearrangement joins TRBV15 to TRBJ1-1; D is possibly TRBD1 (5 bases). Germline-derived CDR1 and CDR2 are LNHNV and YYDKDF (reference sequence). V lost 5 bases, J lost 1 base, and 14 bases lay in between. The CDR3 totals 15 residues. The CDR3 DNA sequence: TGTGCCACCAGCGAGGGGTGGGCAGGGAACACTGAAGCTTTCTTT. Translating gives CATSEGWAGNTEAFF.

V usage is TRBV7-6 and J usage is TRBJ2-2; 10 bases agree with TRBD2. Germline trimming cut 2 bases from V and 6 bases from J; bases unmatched to any gene: 6. Looked up from germline, CDR1 is SGHVS and CDR2 is FNYEAQ. This CDR3 region has 16 residues. CDR3 in amino acids: CASSLLSGGAPGELFF. The CDR3 DNA reads as TGTGCCAGCAGCTTACTGAGCGGGGGGGCCCCCGGGGAGCTGTTTTTT.

The V and J genes are TRBV18 and TRBJ1-6; TRBD1 is a possible D gene (6 bases). Germline loops: CDR1 KGHSH, CDR2 LQKENI. V gave up 0 bases and J gave up 7 bases, with 10 bases separating them. The CDR3 loop spans 15 amino acids. In DNA, the CDR3 is TGTGCCAGCTCACCACCCGGGGGCCGAAATTCACCCCTCCACTTT. This encodes CASSPPGGRNSPLHF.

This rearrangement joins TRBV10-3 to TRBJ2-7; no clear D. Germline V CDR1 and CDR2: ENHRY, SYGVKD. CDR3 length equals 11 residues. Deletions cut 10 bases from V and 4 bases from J, with 11 bases between. CDR3 amino acids: CATQDVYEQYF. DNA for the CDR3: TGTGCCACGCAGGACGTTTACGAGCAGTACTTC.

The rearrangement joins TRBV2 to TRBJ1-5; D unresolved. The CDR3 covers 15 residues. Germline CDR1 is SNHLY and CDR2 is FYNNEI. Trimming stripped 6 bases from V and 1 base from J, with 13 bases between. Written as DNA, the CDR3 is TGTGCCAGCAGACCTTGGCTAGTAAGCAATCAGCCCCAGCATTTT. Encoded protein: CASRPWLVSNQPQHF.

This clone has only one observation. V usage is TRBV18 and J usage is TRBJ2-7, with 13 bases lining up with TRBD2. Germline CDR1 and CDR2: KGHSH and LQKENI. V was pared by 0 bases and J by 2 bases, with 1 base of the junction left unmatched. The CDR3 is 16 amino acids. The CDR3 reads CASSPPGLAGTYEQYF. The CDR3 coding sequence is TGTGCCAGCTCACCACCGGGACTAGCGGGGACCTACGAGCAGTACTTC.

The rearrangement uses TRBV30 and TRBJ2-2; TRBD2 matches at 8 bases. From germline, CDR1 is GTSNPN and CDR2 SVGIG (reference sequence). V shed 2 bases and J 0 bases; nucleotides not matched to a gene: 11. CDR3 length: 18 amino acids. CDR3 sequence reads: CAWSRRRLAPSNTGELFF. CDR3 DNA: TGTGCCTGGAGTCGGAGAAGACTAGCGCCTTCGAACACCGGGGAGCTGTTTTTT.

This clone was detected only a few times. This chain joins TRBV6-5 and TRBJ1-6, with 8 positions matching TRBD1. The CDR3 is made up of 13 amino acids. The V gene end was trimmed by 7 bases and the J gene end by 10 bases; junction bases not matched to a gene: 6. The germline CDR1 and CDR2 sequences are MNHEY and SVGAGI. CDR3 nucleotide sequence: TGTGCCAGCATCGACAGGGGAGAGTCACCCCTCCACTTT. This gives the protein CASIDRGESPLHF.

The rearrangement joins TRBV7-2 to TRBJ2-5, with TRBD1 identical over 9 bases. The CDR3 consists of 18 residues. The V gene's germline CDR1 is SGHTA and CDR2 FQGNSA. V dropped 2 bases and J dropped 4; count of bases not matched to a gene: 14. CDR3 coding DNA: TGTGCCAGCAGCTTATATCGGAGGACAGGGGAGGTCGGAGAGACCCAGTACTTC. It codes for CASSLYRRTGEVGETQYF.

The chain uses TRBV7-2 and TRBJ2-5; 8 positions agree with TRBD2. The V segment lost 4 bases and the J segment 5 bases; nucleotides outside the gene matches: 9. This CDR3 region has 15 residues. Germline loops: CDR1 SGHTA, CDR2 FQGNSA. The CDR3 DNA sequence: TGTGCCAGCAGCTCCCTGAGCGGGGGCGGGGAGACCCAGTACTTC. It specifies CASSSLSGGGETQYF.

This rearrangement joins TRBV28 to TRBJ1-5, with TRBD1 identical over 8 bases. The CDR3 has 15 residues. J was trimmed by 5 bases and V by 3 bases; bases with no gene match: 6. Per germline, CDR1 MDHEN and CDR2 SYDVKM. CDR3 loop: CASSFGIQGDQPQHF. Written as DNA, the CDR3 is TGTGCCAGCAGTTTCGGTATACAGGGGGATCAGCCCCAGCATTTT.

In DNA form, the CDR3 reads TGCGCCAGCAGCCAACCGACAGGGGTTGAGGAAAAACTGTTTTTT. Translating it yields CASSQPTGVEEKLFF. The chain couples TRBV4-3 to TRBJ1-4, with 8 nucleotides matching TRBD1. CDR3 length: 15 amino acids. The trim removed 2 bases at V and 8 bases at J, leaving 7 bases unmatched. CDR1 is LGHNA and CDR2 is YSLEER in the germline V gene.

This chain uses TRBV30 with TRBJ2-2; 8 bases line up with TRBD1. There are 15 residues in the CDR3. Trimming cost V 5 bases and J 3 bases; bases outside gene matches: 8. The V gene's germline CDR1 is GTSNPN and CDR2 SVGIG (reference sequence). CDR3 nucleotide sequence: TGTGCCTGGGGGAAACTGGACAGGGACACCGGGGAGCTGTTTTTT. Amino acids: CAWGKLDRDTGELFF.

This chain uses TRBV7-2 with TRBJ1-1; 8 bases are shared with TRBD1. Germline loops: CDR1 SGHTA, CDR2 FQGNSA. After removal of 3 bases from V and 0 bases from J, the junction contained 3 bases not matched to a gene. The CDR3 is 15 residues long. CDR3 sequence reads: CASSLTGAMNTEAFF. The CDR3 DNA reads TGTGCCAGCAGCTTGACAGGGGCTATGAACACTGAAGCTTTCTTT.

This chain links TRBV7-2 with TRBJ1-3; the D is unclear. Trimming took off 4 bases at V and 3 bases at J, with 13 bases between the two ends. The CDR3 sequence is 15 residues long. The germline gives CDR1 SGHTA, CDR2 FQGNSA. As DNA, the CDR3 is TGTGCCAGCAGCTCCGGGCCTCCAAGTGGAAACACCATATATTTT. Translation gives CASSSGPPSGNTIYF.